This TCR beta chain appears in the sequencing data of a study of shared clonotypes between healthy human individuals. The study, taken as a whole, reports: Between a few donors, naive CD4 clonotypes were shared at a level of roughly 5.5%.

A word on this clone: Its antigen is not identified.

The protocol was immunoSEQ multiplex PCR, while the TCRdb copy is restricted to in-frame clones and leaves out a portion. Of roughly 410,000 clones listed, around 96% are singletons. The source material was memory CD8+ T cells sorted from blood. The sample's subset: CD45RO+ cells pooled with CCR7-negative TemRA cells. This TCR was recovered from a man aged 25 to 40 in good health.

DNA for the CDR3: TGTGCCAGCAGTTTTTCCGGGAGGGCCCTCTACAATGAGCAGTTCTTC. Its translation is CASSFSGRALYNEQFF. This chain joins TRBV28 and TRBJ2-1; 8 bases line up with TRBD2. With 3 bases clipped from V and 3 bases from J, the junction kept 7 bases outside the gene matches. CDR3 length: 16 residues. Germline loops: CDR1 MDHEN, CDR2 SYDVKM.